This TCR beta chain was recorded in a study of CD8+ T cells in alopecia areata (dated by TCRdb to between 2017 and 2018). Study-wide context: To study T cell clonal expansion in alopecia areata, the researchers applied high-throughput TCRbeta sequencing to both the C3H/HeJ mouse model and human patients. On the human side, TCRbeta sequencing was run on scalp tissue and on sorted CD4+ and CD8+ peripheral blood T cells from healthy controls and from alopecia areata patients with either patchy or totalis/universalis disease. Clonality in the scalp was compared among normal scalp (n=4), patchy alopecia areata scalp (n=8), and alopecia totalis/universalis scalp (n=8). immunoSEQ multiplex PCR using 35 Vbeta forward primers and 13 Jbeta reverse primers was used to amplify TCRbeta CDR3 regions. RNA came from the PAXgene miRNA kit for fixed scalp, the miRNeasy kit for PBMCs, and the RNeasy kit for mouse skin.

The library was produced with the immunoSEQ multiplex PCR assay. For TCR sequencing, RNA was extracted from every sample and reverse transcribed into cDNA to serve as template. First-strand cDNA was synthesized using SuperScript III with a 2:1 mix of oligo-dT and random hexamers. A synthetic immune receptor repertoire was used to measure amplification bias, and any remaining bias was corrected computationally. Per the original workflow: Raw reads were preprocessed to remove errors, and CDR3 was defined according to IMGT conventions as the region from the conserved cysteine to phenylalanine. Clonality was computed as 1 minus the Shannon entropy, with the entropy normalized by log2 of the number of productive unique TCRs. Scalp TCRbeta sequences were cross-referenced with sorted blood CD4 and CD8 repertoires so that the CD4 or CD8 identity of scalp clones could be inferred. Not all clones reach the TCRdb copy of this immuneACCESS table, which keeps in-frame sequences only. Checked studies attribute under half of the gap to unresolved V genes and leave the rest unexplained. V, J and clone size were drawn from that table, and D and trimming were deduced from the DNA. Across this sample there are approximately 100,000 clones, with roughly 50% seen only once. The biggest ten clones account for about 9% of the sample.

PBMCs were isolated by density centrifugation and stained for CD3, CD4 and CD8, after which CD4+ and CD8+ T cells were sorted on a FACSAria. Scalp biopsies and blood samples were obtained from unaffected controls. Trimming at the junction amounts to 6 bases on V and 2 bases on J, and the germline ends lie 14 bases apart. From its cysteine to its phenylalanine, the CDR3 spans 14 amino acids. The entry retains the CDR3 DNA only, 42 bases that are in frame from base 1. The germline V gene gives CDR1 as SGHTA and CDR2 as FQGNSA. Overall results and qualifications from the work: Scalp TCR repertoire analysis is complicated because resident alphabeta T cells in normal human skin are also sequenced, whereas mouse skin is dominated by gammadelta T cells. Compared with mice, TCR sequences shared between patients were less clear, possibly partly because of HLA diversity across the patient population. Higher clonality and more expanded CD8+ clones were observed in lesional scalp than in normal scalp, particularly in alopecia totalis/universalis, a finding suggestive of antigenic drive.

On this clone: Its specific antigen is unknown. Base-call qualities are not available, and no considerably larger clone is one nucleotide away.

Sample: CD4+ T cells sorted from blood. The TCR was taken from a human donor in good health. The receptor chain draws on TRBV7-2 and TRBJ2-7; possibly the D gene is TRBD2, per 5 matching bases. The nucleotides read TGTGCCAGCAGGAGGGAATCGGGCCCCTACGAGCAGTACTTC. Translated, it reads CASRRESGPYEQYF.